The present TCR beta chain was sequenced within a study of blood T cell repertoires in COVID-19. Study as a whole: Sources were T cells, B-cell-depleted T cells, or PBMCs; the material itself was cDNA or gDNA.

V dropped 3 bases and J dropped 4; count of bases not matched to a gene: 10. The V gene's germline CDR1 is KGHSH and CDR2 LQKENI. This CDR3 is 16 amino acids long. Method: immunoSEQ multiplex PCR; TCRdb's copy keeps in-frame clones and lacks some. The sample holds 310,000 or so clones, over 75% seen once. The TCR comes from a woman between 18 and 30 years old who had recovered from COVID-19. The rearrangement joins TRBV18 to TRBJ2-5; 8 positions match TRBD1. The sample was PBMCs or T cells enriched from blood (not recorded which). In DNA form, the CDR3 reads TGTGCCAGCTCACCCCTCGGGCAGGGGGCCTCAGAGACCCAGTACTTC. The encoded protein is CASSPLGQGASETQYF.